This record covers a single TCR beta chain. This clonotype was recorded at least ten times. Its antigen is still unknown. Qualities for individual bases were not recorded, and no much larger clone is one base off. Synthesis of TCR cDNA relied on 5'RACE template switching, a step that introduced a universal primer site along with unique molecular identifiers. Priming of cDNA synthesis was performed from both the TCR alpha and TCR beta constant segments. Library amplification involved two PCR steps, and the second step added sample barcodes and sequencing adapters. Libraries were sequenced on Illumina HiSeq 2500 (2x100 bp) or NovaSeq (2x150 bp). The published analysis was carried out like this. Reads were demultiplexed and collapsed into UMI consensus sequences with MIGEC, and V(D)J alignment was performed with MiXCR. Clonotypes responding to the vaccine were identified with edgeR on replicate PBMC samples, with the criteria of FDR below 0.01 and a log2 fold change above 5 up to day 15. CD4 or CD8 identity was assigned to each bulk clonotype according to whether the clonotype was present at higher abundance in the sequenced CD4 repertoire or the sequenced CD8 repertoire. The raw public reads went through TCRdb reprocessing: fastp at Q25, MiXCR clone calling, in-frame beta chains kept. CDR3 protein sequences are deduplicated, and each keeps its most common genes and DNA. The V and J calls and clone size are TCRdb's, not the authors'. In all, the sample holds approximately 300,000 distinct CDR3 sequences, and around 7% of those were seen once. The ten largest clones take up 15% to 20% of the sample.

This sample is part of a study of T cells after yellow fever vaccination (dated by TCRdb to about 2019). About the full investigation: Libraries from fractions with low cell numbers were prepared with the SMART-Seq v4 Ultra Low Input RNA kit. Two healthy male donors, one aged 18 to 30 and one aged 30 to 40 years, were included in the cohort. Bulk PBMC replicates and cell subsets were isolated from blood drawn at multiple timepoints before and after both primary and secondary immunization. To follow T-cell clones before and after both primary and booster YFV17D yellow fever vaccination, bulk TCR alpha and beta repertoires underwent longitudinal sequencing. Here is what the overall study found, with its caveats: The secondary T-cell response was weaker than the primary response but faster, peaking on day 5 instead of day 15. A small fraction of clonotypes showed up in both the CD4 and CD8 compartments, probably as a result of convergent recombination. FACS-sorted repertoires could contain abundant contaminating clonotypes from the bulk population, so computational filtering was required. Because only two donors were included in the study, the extent to which the findings can be generalized is limited. Most clones expanded after primary vaccination (almost 97% of CD4 and around 88% of CD8) were re-detected after the booster, suggesting that broad memory maintenance occurred.

The CDR3 has 15 amino acids, counting the end cysteine and phenylalanine. Only the CDR3 DNA is retained, 45 bases long and in frame from the first base. Per the germline V gene, SGHDN is the CDR1 and FVKESK is the CDR2. V is cut by 1 base and J by 4 bases, and the space between the germline ends is 11 bases. In light of the paper, this sample's treatment or condition label describes: live attenuated yellow fever vaccine strain. At each blood-draw timepoint, two biological replicates of bulk PBMCs were collected. PBMCs were isolated from peripheral blood using a standard Ficoll-Paque protocol. TriZol was used to extract RNA from bulk PBMCs, CD4 and CD8 fractions, and dextramer-positive and dextramer-negative fractions.

In this chain, TRBV14 is recombined with TRBJ2-1, with the D gene tentatively TRBD1 or TRBD2, based on 5 matching bases in each. The TCR sequence derives from a man aged 18 to 29 who received the YFV17D yellow fever vaccine. The source was PBMCs, collected approximately 40 days after the first yellow fever vaccination. The CDR3 amino acid sequence is: CASSQGRGEYNEQFF. At the DNA level, the sequence is TGTGCCAGCAGCCAAGGTAGAGGGGAATACAATGAGCAGTTCTTC.